Shown below are 21 T cell receptor beta chains from a single sample sequenced in a study of T cell responses to AZD1222 COVID-19 vaccine. The method was immunoSEQ multiplex PCR; TCRdb's version includes in-frame clones alone and lacks a portion of them. The sample yields roughly 120,000 clones, 85% to 95% seen once. The starting material was peripheral blood, obtained on day 0 of AZD1222 vaccination. These receptors were taken from an adult in good health.

CDR3 loop: CASSQDRGAQYF. The DNA for the CDR3 is TGTGCCAGCAGCCAGGACAGGGGAGCCCAGTACTTC. This rearrangement joins TRBV12-3 or TRBV12-4 to TRBJ2-5, with 9 bases aligning to TRBD1. The J segment lost 9 bases and the V segment lost 6 bases, leaving 5 bases of the junction unmatched. The CDR3 length is 12 residues.

The J gene is TRBJ2-3, the V gene TRBV7-2; 9 nucleotides align to TRBD1. Trimming took 1 base from V and 2 from J; bases not matched to a gene: 10. The CDR3 extends over 18 amino acids. Germline V gene sequence: CDR1 SGHTA, CDR2 FQGNSA. CDR3 sequence (DNA): TGTGCCAGCAGCTTAGTTGCCCTACAGGGGGCCAACACAGATACGCAGTATTTT. Amino acids: CASSLVALQGANTDTQYF.

V gene TRBV30 combines with J gene TRBJ2-3; TRBD2 is a possible D gene (6 bases). CDR1 is GTSNPN, CDR2 SVGIG, per germline (reference sequence). This CDR3 comprises 13 residues. This chain's CDR3 is CVGRQGSTDTQYF. The DNA for the CDR3 is TGTGTTGGGAGGCAGGGTAGCACAGATACGCAGTATTTT.

This chain connects TRBV5-6 to TRBJ2-7, with 9 bases matching TRBD2. After removal of 2 bases from V and 2 bases from J, the junction contained 2 bases not matched to a gene. The V gene's germline CDR1 is SGHDT and CDR2 YYEEEE. This CDR3 comprises 14 residues. The CDR3 here is CASSFLAGTYEQYF. CDR3 nucleotides: TGTGCCAGCAGCTTCCTAGCGGGAACCTACGAGCAGTACTTC.

The gene calls are TRBV10-3 and TRBJ2-2, with D unclear. Trimming removed 2 bases from V and 7 bases from J, with 14 bases in between. The CDR3 has 15 residues. Germline CDR1 is ENHRY and CDR2 is SYGVKD. The CDR3 spells CAISERPTMVGELFF. The CDR3 bases are TGTGCCATCAGTGAGAGGCCCACGATGGTCGGGGAGCTGTTTTTT.

The V gene is TRBV7-9, the J gene TRBJ1-4; D ambiguous. V was shortened by 3 bases and J by 8 bases, with 7 bases between the two germline ends. Germline V gene sequence: CDR1 SEHNR, CDR2 FQNEAQ (reference sequence). This CDR3 is 12 amino acids long. This CDR3 is CASSFPGEKLFF. The CDR3 nucleotides are TGTGCCAGCAGCTTCCCCGGGGAAAAACTGTTTTTT. Full variable domain (missing parts from reference TRBV7-9 and TRBJ1-4): DTGVSQNPRHKITKRGQNVTFRCDPISEHNRLYWYRQTLGQGPEFLTYFQNEAQLEKSRLLSDRFSAERPKGSFSTLEIQRTEQGDSAMYLCASSFPGEKLFFGSGTQLSVL.

V and J are TRBV3-1 (or the pseudogene TRBV3-2) and TRBJ2-7; D call uncertain. Germline V gene data show CDR1 as LGHDT and CDR2 as YNNKEL (reference sequence). The CDR3 contains 13 residues. Trimming pared 1 base from V and 3 bases from J, leaving 7 bases between. The CDR3 protein is CASSQGLLYEQYF. CDR3 DNA: TGTGCCAGCAGCCAAGGACTGCTCTACGAGCAGTACTTC.

J is TRBJ2-3 and V is TRBV19; no clear D gene. Between the trimmed V and J ends, which lost 5 bases and 4 bases, there was a span of 10 bases. Looked up from germline, CDR1 is LNHDA and CDR2 is SQIVND (reference sequence). The CDR3 is 13 residues long. CDR3 sequence reads: CASSPAVPDTQYF. CDR3 DNA sequence: TGTGCCAGTAGTCCCGCAGTACCAGATACGCAGTATTTT.

V is TRBV7-7 and J is TRBJ2-1, with D perhaps matching TRBD1 or TRBD2 (6 bases each). Germline values: CDR1 SSHAT, CDR2 FNYEAQ (reference sequence). V was pared by 5 bases and J by 6 bases, with 23 bases between. The CDR3 is 17 amino acids. CDR3 in amino acids: CASSPTLVGGPLNEQFF. CDR3 bases: TGTGCCAGCAGCCCGACCCTCGTGGGGGGCCCACTCAATGAGCAGTTCTTC.

The V call is TRBV12-3 or TRBV12-4, the J call TRBJ2-1, with D perhaps TRBD1 or TRBD2 (5 bases each). V gave up 5 bases and J gave up 6 bases, with 11 bases separating them. This CDR3 spans 13 amino acids. CDR3 in amino acids: CASSPGTPNEQFF. CDR3 nucleotide sequence: TGTGCCAGCAGTCCCGGGACCCCCAATGAGCAGTTCTTC.

The V call is TRBV2, the J call TRBJ2-2; 7 bases map to TRBD2. Trimming removed 1 base from V and 5 bases from J; junction bases left unmatched: 4. Germline V gene lookup returns CDR1 SNHLY and CDR2 FYNNEI. CDR3 size: 15 residues. The CDR3 DNA reads TGTGCCAGCAGTGAAGAGGCGGGAGCTACCGGGGAGCTGTTTTTT. Translating it yields CASSEEAGATGELFF.

The CDR3 DNA reads TGTGCCATCAGTGAGAACAATGAGCAGTTCTTC. Translating it yields CAISENNEQFF. The chain employs TRBV10-3 and TRBJ2-1, with D hard to call. Trimming stripped 2 bases from V and 5 bases from J, with 1 base between. Germline V gives CDR1 ENHRY, CDR2 SYGVKD. The CDR3 extends over 11 amino acids.

The rearrangement uses TRBV5-4 and TRBJ1-3, with a possible D match to TRBD1 (6 bases). The germline gives CDR1 SGHNT, CDR2 YYREEE (reference sequence). The CDR3 length is 13 residues. The V and J ends lost 0 bases and 9 bases respectively, with 10 bases between them. CDR3 coding DNA: TGTGCCAGCAGCTTGGACAGGGACATCACCATATATTTT. Translated: CASSLDRDITIYF.

The V call is TRBV11-2, the J call TRBJ2-1; D is unresolved. Per the germline V gene, CDR1 is SGHAT and CDR2 is FQNNGV. The CDR3 contains 12 residues. V was trimmed by 3 bases and J by 4 bases, leaving 4 bases between them. The CDR3 DNA is TGTGCCAGCAGCTTGGGTTACAATGAGCAGTTCTTC. Protein sequence: CASSLGYNEQFF.

This clone was observed a single time. The chain couples TRBV19 to TRBJ1-1; D might be TRBD1 (6 bases). The CDR3 is 15 amino acids. Trimming cost V 3 bases and J 4 bases, with 15 bases left between them. The germline CDR1 and CDR2 sequences are LNHDA and SQIVND (reference sequence). CDR3 residues: CASSMTGGWGTEAFF. The DNA of the CDR3 is TGTGCCAGTAGTATGACGGGGGGCTGGGGCACTGAAGCTTTCTTT.

The CDR3 protein is CASSPPGLAGIGEQFF. As DNA, the CDR3 is TGTGCCAGCTCACCACCGGGACTAGCGGGAATAGGTGAGCAGTTCTTC. The rearrangement links TRBV18 to TRBJ2-1, with TRBD2 matching over 13 bases. The V and J ends lost 0 bases and 9 bases, in that order; junction bases with no gene match: 5. This CDR3 contains 16 residues. The germline V gene encodes CDR1 KGHSH and CDR2 LQKENI.

The chain joins TRBV3-1 (or the pseudogene TRBV3-2) to TRBJ2-1; 9 bases are shared with TRBD2. Trimming took 5 bases from V and 10 from J; bases not matched to a gene: 12. This CDR3 spans 15 amino acids. The germline V gene has CDR1 LGHDT and CDR2 YNNKEL (reference sequence). The CDR3 loop is CASSSSPVAGDEQFF. The CDR3, as DNA: TGTGCCAGCAGCTCTTCCCCAGTAGCGGGAGACGAGCAGTTCTTC.

The chain is built from TRBV5-4 and TRBJ2-7; 8 bases map to TRBD2. This CDR3 spans 17 amino acids. V trimming: 2 bases; J trimming: 1 base; junction bases outside the gene matches: 11. Germline assignment: CDR1 SGHNT and CDR2 YYREEE (reference sequence). CDR3 sequence reads: CASSFPFREGRSYEQYF. CDR3 sequence (DNA): TGTGCCAGCAGCTTTCCCTTTCGGGAGGGCCGTTCCTACGAGCAGTACTTC.

CDR3 bases: TGCAGTGCTAGTCGGGCGGACGTAGCTCATCAGCCCCAGCATTTT. Residues: CSASRADVAHQPQHF. The chain employs TRBV20-1 and TRBJ1-5; D unclear. The length of the CDR3 is 15 residues. CDR1 and CDR2 (germline): DFQATT, SNEGSKA (reference sequence). The ends were cut back, 3 bases at V and 5 bases at J, with 17 bases in the middle.

CDR3 DNA sequence: TGTGCCAGCAGCTTTACAGATACGCAGTATTTT. It encodes CASSFTDTQYF. The rearrangement joins TRBV5-6 to TRBJ2-3; D is unclear. Germline CDR1 reads SGHDT; CDR2 reads YYEEEE. This CDR3 spans 11 amino acids. V lost 2 bases to trimming and J lost 3 bases, with 1 base between them.

The chain joins TRBV29-1 to TRBJ1-2; a weak D match, TRBD1 (5 bases). Trimming cost V 2 bases and J 4 bases, with 8 bases left between them. In germline, CDR1 is SQVTM, CDR2 ANQGSEA. This CDR3 spans 12 amino acids. As DNA, the CDR3 is TGCAGCGTTGAAAGGACAACCTATGGCTACACCTTC. Its protein product is CSVERTTYGYTF.